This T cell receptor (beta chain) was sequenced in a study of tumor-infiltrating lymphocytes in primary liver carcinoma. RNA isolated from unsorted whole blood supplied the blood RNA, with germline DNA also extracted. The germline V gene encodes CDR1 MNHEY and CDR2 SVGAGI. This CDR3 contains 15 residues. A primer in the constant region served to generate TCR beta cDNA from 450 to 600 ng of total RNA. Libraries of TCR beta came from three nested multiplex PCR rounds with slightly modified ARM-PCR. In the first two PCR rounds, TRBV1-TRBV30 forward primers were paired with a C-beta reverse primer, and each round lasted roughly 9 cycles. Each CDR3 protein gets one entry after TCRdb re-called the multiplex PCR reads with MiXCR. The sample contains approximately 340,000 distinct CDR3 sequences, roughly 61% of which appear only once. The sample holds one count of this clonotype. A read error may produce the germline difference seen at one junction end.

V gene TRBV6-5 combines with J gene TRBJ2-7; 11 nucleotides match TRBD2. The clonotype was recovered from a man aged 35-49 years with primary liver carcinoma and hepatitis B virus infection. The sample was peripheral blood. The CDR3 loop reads CASRPIAGGSHEQHF. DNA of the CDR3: TGTGCCAGCAGGCCTATAGCGGGAGGGTCACACGAGCAGCACTTC.